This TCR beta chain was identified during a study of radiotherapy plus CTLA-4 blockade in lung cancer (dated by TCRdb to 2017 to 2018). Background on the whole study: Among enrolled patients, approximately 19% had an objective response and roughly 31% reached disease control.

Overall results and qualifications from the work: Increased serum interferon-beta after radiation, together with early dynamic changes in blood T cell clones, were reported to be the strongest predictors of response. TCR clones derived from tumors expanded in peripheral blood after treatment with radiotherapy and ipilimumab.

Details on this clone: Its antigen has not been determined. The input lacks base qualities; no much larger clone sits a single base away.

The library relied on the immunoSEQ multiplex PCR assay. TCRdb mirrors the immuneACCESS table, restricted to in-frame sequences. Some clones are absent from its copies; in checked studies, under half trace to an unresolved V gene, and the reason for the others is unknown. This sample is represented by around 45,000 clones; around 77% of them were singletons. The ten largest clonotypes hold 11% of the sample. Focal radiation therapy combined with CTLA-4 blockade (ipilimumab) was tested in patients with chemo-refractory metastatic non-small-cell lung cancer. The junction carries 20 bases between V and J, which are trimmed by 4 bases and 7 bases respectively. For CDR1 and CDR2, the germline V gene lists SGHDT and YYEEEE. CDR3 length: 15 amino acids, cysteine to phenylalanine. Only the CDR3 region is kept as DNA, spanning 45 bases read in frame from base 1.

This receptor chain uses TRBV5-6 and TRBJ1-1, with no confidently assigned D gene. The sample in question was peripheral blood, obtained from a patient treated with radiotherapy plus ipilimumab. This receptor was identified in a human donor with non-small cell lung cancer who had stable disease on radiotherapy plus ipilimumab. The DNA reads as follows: TGTGCCAGCAGCCGAGCAGGAGTCAGCTCGATTGAAGCTTTCTTT. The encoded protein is CASSRAGVSSIEAFF.